This is a list of T cell receptor beta chains from one sample in a study of response to subunit inactivated influenza vaccine. TCRdb used MiXCR to reprocess the RT-PCR reads, holding one entry per CDR3 protein. The sample consists of over 400,000 distinct CDR3 sequences, under 15% of them appearing once. The material was PBMCs from blood, obtained more than 35 days after vaccination. These receptor sequences come from a man aged 45-65 years who received an inactivated influenza vaccine. The CDR3 runs from the conserved cysteine through the conserved F or W. D genes are given only for firm matches. Size tells how often a clone was seen (once, few, many) or the class of an expanded clone, and some rows leave it out.

>TRBV7-9|NA|TRBJ1-2|few
TGTGCCAGCAGCCCCTTCCAGGGGAGCGCTAACTATGGCTACACCTTC
CASSPFQGSANYGYTF
>TRBV4-3|NA|TRBJ2-5|NA
TGCGCCAGCAGCCAATTCACCTCTGAGACCCAGTACTTC
CASSQFTSETQYF
>TRBV5-6|NA|TRBJ2-7|NA
TGTGCCAGCAGCTTGGCCCAGGGTCTACAGCCAAGCTACGAGCAGTACTTC
CASSLAQGLQPSYEQYF
>TRBV6-5|NA|TRBJ1-1|many
TGTGCCAGCAGGGGTGGGCTGACTGAAGCTTTCTTT
CASRGGLTEAFF
>TRBV5-1|NA|TRBJ2-1|NA
TGCGCCAGCAGCTTGGCCAGGGACCTACACAATGAGCAGTTCTTC
CASSLARDLHNEQFF
>TRBV7-9|TRBD2|TRBJ2-4|few
TGTGCCAGCAGCTTAGGGGCGGGAGAGATGAGAAACATTCAGTACTTC
CASSLGAGEMRNIQYF
>TRBV5-1|TRBD2|TRBJ2-2|NA
TGCGCCAGCAGCTTTAGCGGGATAAACACCGGGGAGCTGTTTTTT
CASSFSGINTGELFF
>TRBV28|TRBD2|TRBJ2-7|NA
TGTGCCAGCAGTGTAACTGGTAGACTAGCGGTGTCCTACGAGCAGTACTTC
CASSVTGRLAVSYEQYF
>TRBV2|NA|TRBJ2-5|NA
TGTGCCAGCAGTGTGGACTCCGGGACACCTTCACAGACCCAGTACTTC
CASSVDSGTPSQTQYF
>TRBV12-3/TRBV12-4|TRBD1|TRBJ1-4|many
TGTGCCAGCAGGTTGCACCCGGGACAGGGGGGGAAACTGTTTTTT
CASRLHPGQGGKLFF
>TRBV20-1|TRBD2|TRBJ2-2|NA
TGCAGTGCTCAGACTAGCAGATACACCGGGGAGCTGTTTTTT
CSAQTSRYTGELFF
>TRBV20-1|NA|TRBJ2-1|few
TGCAGTGCTAGTGAACGGGGATCTTTAGCGAGCCAGTTCTTC
CSASERGSLASQFF
>TRBV6-5|NA|TRBJ2-7|NA
TGTGCCAGCAGTTACTCGATGGGGAACGAGCAGTACTTC
CASSYSMGNEQYF
>TRBV12-3/TRBV12-4|TRBD1|TRBJ2-1|NA
TGTGCCAGCAGTACAGGGGTGGCGAACAATGAGCAGTTCTTC
CASSTGVANNEQFF
>TRBV15|TRBD1|TRBJ1-5|many
TGTGCCACCAGCAGTCGGACAGGGAGCAATCAGCCCCAGCATTTT
CATSSRTGSNQPQHF
>TRBV12-3/TRBV12-4|TRBD1|TRBJ1-2|NA
TGTGCCAGCAGCCCGACAGGGGTGCTTGGCTACACCTTC
CASSPTGVLGYTF
>TRBV18|NA|TRBJ1-3|few
TGTGCCAGCTCACCACCGGCAGATGGAAACACCATATATTTT
CASSPPADGNTIYF
>TRBV4-3|NA|TRBJ2-7|many
TGCGCCAGCAGCCAAGATACAGGGAGGCCCTACGAGCAGTACTTC
CASSQDTGRPYEQYF
>TRBV6-2/TRBV6-3|TRBD1|TRBJ1-1|NA
TGTGCCAGCACAGAGGACAGGGGGCCCACTGAAGCTTTCTTT
CASTEDRGPTEAFF
>TRBV5-1|TRBD1|TRBJ2-6|NA
TGCGCCAGCAGCCCAGATAGGGACAGGGGAGTAGGGTCCGGGGCCAACGTCCTGACTTTC
CASSPDRDRGVGSGANVLTF
>TRBV9|NA|TRBJ1-6|NA
TGTGCCAGCAGGGGGGCCGGGGATGGGTCACCCCTCCACTTT
CASRGAGDGSPLHF
>TRBV7-2|NA|TRBJ2-7|few
TGTGCCAGCAGCTTAGCGGGCGGGACGAGCTACGAGCAGTACTTC
CASSLAGGTSYEQYF
>TRBV27|TRBD1|TRBJ2-5|few
TGTGCCAGCAGTTTCGATAGGACAGGGCATGAGACCCAGTACTTC
CASSFDRTGHETQYF
>TRBV6-4|TRBD1|TRBJ2-1|many
TGTGCCAGCAGCTTACAGGGGGCCTACAATGAGCAGTTCTTC
CASSLQGAYNEQFF
>TRBV10-3|NA|TRBJ1-4|few
TGTGCCATCAGTGAGTTTGAAGAAAAACTGTTTTTT
CAISEFEEKLFF
>TRBV7-9|NA|TRBJ2-7|many
TGTGCCAGCAGCCAGTACTGGAGGGTGGGCGAGCAGTACTTC
CASSQYWRVGEQYF
>TRBV5-6|NA|TRBJ2-1|few
TGTGCCAGCAGCCAGGGGCCCAACAATGAGCAGTTCTTC
CASSQGPNNEQFF
>TRBV5-1|NA|TRBJ2-7|many
TGCGCCAGCAGAGTTACAGAATTCTCCTACGAGCAGTACTTC
CASRVTEFSYEQYF
>TRBV29-1|TRBD1|TRBJ2-7|few
TGCAGCGTTGAATGGAGCGGGACAGGGTCTTTCGAGCAGTACTTC
CSVEWSGTGSFEQYF
>TRBV28|NA|TRBJ1-2|NA
TGTGCCAGCGGCCCGGGACGTGGCTACACCTTC
CASGPGRGYTF
>TRBV18|TRBD1|TRBJ1-1|NA
TGTGCGAGCTCACAACAGGGGGGAGAAACTGAAGCTTTCTTT
CASSQQGGETEAFF
>TRBV7-8|TRBD1|TRBJ1-5|NA
TGTGCCAGCAGCTTAGCGGGGACAGGCCCACTACTCAATCAGCCCCAGCATTTT
CASSLAGTGPLLNQPQHF
>TRBV29-1|NA|TRBJ2-3|NA
TGCAGCGTTTTAAAGGGGGATACGCAGTATTTT
CSVLKGDTQYF
>TRBV12-3/TRBV12-4|NA|TRBJ2-1|NA
TGTACCAGCTGTCAGGCCCCAGGGGCCTACGGCTCCTACAATGAGCAGTTCTTC
CTSCQAPGAYGSYNEQFF
>TRBV29-1|NA|TRBJ2-5|NA
TGCAGCGTTGGTTACGTAAGAGACGGGGAGACCCAGTACTTC
CSVGYVRDGETQYF
>TRBV12-3/TRBV12-4|TRBD1|TRBJ1-5|NA
TGTGCCAGCAGCCGACAGGGGCGTCGCAATCAGCCCCAGCATTTT
CASSRQGRRNQPQHF
>TRBV7-2|NA|TRBJ2-1|NA
TGTGCCAGCAGCTTAGTACGGGTCTCCTACAATGAGCAGTTCTTC
CASSLVRVSYNEQFF
>TRBV5-6|NA|TRBJ2-3|many
TGTGCCAGCAGCTTGAAGTTCGAGACAGCCAGCACAGATACGCAGTATTTT
CASSLKFETASTDTQYF
>TRBV27|TRBD2|TRBJ2-2|few
TGTGCCAGCAGGACGGGACTAGCGGACACCGGGGAGCTGTTTTTT
CASRTGLADTGELFF
>TRBV6-1|TRBD1|TRBJ1-6|few
TGTGCCAGCAGTCCGGGACAGCCTAATTCACCCCTCCACTTT
CASSPGQPNSPLHF
>TRBV28|TRBD1|TRBJ2-7|few
TGTGCCAGCAGGGGACAGGGAGCCTACGAGCAGTACTTC
CASRGQGAYEQYF
>TRBV12-3/TRBV12-4|NA|TRBJ2-1|NA
TGTGCCAGCAGTCTAGGGGAATTCACCTACAATGAGCAGTTCTTC
CASSLGEFTYNEQFF
>TRBV4-2|TRBD2|TRBJ2-1|NA
TGTGCCAGCAGCCAGGAAGCGGGGCTCTCCTACAATGAACAGTTCTTC
CASSQEAGLSYNEQFF
>TRBV27|NA|TRBJ2-3|many
TGTGCCAGCAGTATCCACCCGACGGGCCAGCTGGATACGCAGTATTTT
CASSIHPTGQLDTQYF
>TRBV2|NA|TRBJ2-3|few
TGTGCCAGCACCTGGGTAGCGTCGACAGATACGCAGTATTTT
CASTWVASTDTQYF
>TRBV29-1|TRBD1|TRBJ2-1|few
TGCAGCGTCGAAAGGGACAGGGGGATTGAGCAGTTCTTC
CSVERDRGIEQFF
>TRBV18|TRBD1|TRBJ2-3|many
TGTGCCAGCTCACCAAGACAGGGAAGCACAGATACGCAGTATTTT
CASSPRQGSTDTQYF
>TRBV5-1|TRBD2|TRBJ2-3|NA
TGCGCCAGCAGCTTTAGCGGGGGGGCCAATGATACGCAGTATTTT
CASSFSGGANDTQYF
>TRBV28|NA|TRBJ2-7|NA
TGTGCCAGCAGTGGGGTTGTCTACGAGCAGTACTTC
CASSGVVYEQYF
>TRBV5-1|NA|TRBJ1-5|few
TGCGCCAGCAGCTTGGAGCCGAGTCAGCCCCAGCATTTT
CASSLEPSQPQHF
>TRBV28|TRBD1|TRBJ2-7|NA
TGTGCCAGCAGTAGCGGACAGGGGGTTGGGGAGCAGTACTTC
CASSSGQGVGEQYF
>TRBV20-1|NA|TRBJ2-1|NA
TGCAGTGCTAGGGACATCCAGCGGGTCAATGAGCAGTTCTTC
CSARDIQRVNEQFF
>TRBV11-2|NA|TRBJ2-1|many
TGTGCCAGCAGCCCAGAACAGGTGAGCTCCTACAATGAGCAGTTCTTC
CASSPEQVSSYNEQFF
>TRBV29-1|TRBD2|TRBJ2-1|few
TGCAGCGTTCCGGGACTACTAGGGGATGAGCAGTTCTTC
CSVPGLLGDEQFF
>TRBV20-1|TRBD2|TRBJ2-1|NA
TGCAGTGCTCCCCTCGGGGGGTGGGTCAATGAGCAGTTCTTC
CSAPLGGWVNEQFF
>TRBV6-2/TRBV6-3|NA|TRBJ2-1|NA
TGTGCCAGCCTGGCAGGGGCCTACAATGAGCAGTTCTTC
CASLAGAYNEQFF
>TRBV4-3|NA|TRBJ2-5|NA
TGCGCCAGCAGCCAAGATCGGACTGAGACCCAGTACTTC
CASSQDRTETQYF
>TRBV20-1|NA|TRBJ2-5|NA
TGCAGTGCTAGCCTGGGTAGCCTCTCTCGGGACCAGTACTTC
CSASLGSLSRDQYF
>TRBV20-1|TRBD2|TRBJ2-7|NA
TGCAGTGCTAGATCCACTAGCGGGTACGAGCAGTACTTC
CSARSTSGYEQYF
>TRBV6-2/TRBV6-3|TRBD2|TRBJ2-1|few
TGTGCCAGCAGTACCCCTAAAGCGGGAGGGCCCCATGAGCAGTTCTTC
CASSTPKAGGPHEQFF